The TCR beta chain described here comes from a study of shared clonotypes between healthy human individuals. Profiled with immunoSEQ multiplex PCR; TCRdb holds only in-frame clones, not every one. The table lists around 2.3 million clones, around 95% of them singletons. The CDR3 covers 11 residues. Germline CDR1 MNHNY, CDR2 SVGAGI (reference sequence). V was shortened by 10 bases and J by 6 bases, with 12 bases between the two germline ends. The chain links TRBV6-6 to TRBJ1-1; D unclear. The clonotype originates from a man younger than 35 in good health. The source material was naive CD4+ T cells sorted from blood. Noted subset: CD45RA+ positively selected. The CDR3 DNA is TGTGCCACTCGACCAGTCGCTGAAGCTTTCTTT. Residues: CATRPVAEAFF.